This record covers a single T cell receptor (beta chain). Its antigen remains unidentified. The germline gives CDR1 KGHSH, CDR2 LQKENI. V lost 6 bases to trimming and J lost 7 bases; unmatched junction nucleotides: 9. This CDR3 spans 15 amino acids. Produced via immunoSEQ multiplex PCR; TCRdb's table is partial and in-frame only. The table includes some 24,000 clones, around 70% detected once. The data derive from a study of early stage breast cancer tumors. Study information: Most invasive tumors, about 80% of the 16, were ER+/PR+/HER2-. Overall study findings and caveats: Comparing each tissue with blood distinguished tumor from normal in about 90% of the 16 patients. Enriched TCRB sequences shared across patients were mostly commonly generated sequences.

The chain links TRBV18 to TRBJ2-1; TRBD1 aligns across 10 bases. The TCR was taken from a person aged 55-75 years with breast cancer. Sequencing input: breast tumor tissue. The CDR3 DNA is TGTGCCAGCTCCCTCAGACAGGGGGCGTTGAATGAGCAGTTCTTC. It yields the protein CASSLRQGALNEQFF.